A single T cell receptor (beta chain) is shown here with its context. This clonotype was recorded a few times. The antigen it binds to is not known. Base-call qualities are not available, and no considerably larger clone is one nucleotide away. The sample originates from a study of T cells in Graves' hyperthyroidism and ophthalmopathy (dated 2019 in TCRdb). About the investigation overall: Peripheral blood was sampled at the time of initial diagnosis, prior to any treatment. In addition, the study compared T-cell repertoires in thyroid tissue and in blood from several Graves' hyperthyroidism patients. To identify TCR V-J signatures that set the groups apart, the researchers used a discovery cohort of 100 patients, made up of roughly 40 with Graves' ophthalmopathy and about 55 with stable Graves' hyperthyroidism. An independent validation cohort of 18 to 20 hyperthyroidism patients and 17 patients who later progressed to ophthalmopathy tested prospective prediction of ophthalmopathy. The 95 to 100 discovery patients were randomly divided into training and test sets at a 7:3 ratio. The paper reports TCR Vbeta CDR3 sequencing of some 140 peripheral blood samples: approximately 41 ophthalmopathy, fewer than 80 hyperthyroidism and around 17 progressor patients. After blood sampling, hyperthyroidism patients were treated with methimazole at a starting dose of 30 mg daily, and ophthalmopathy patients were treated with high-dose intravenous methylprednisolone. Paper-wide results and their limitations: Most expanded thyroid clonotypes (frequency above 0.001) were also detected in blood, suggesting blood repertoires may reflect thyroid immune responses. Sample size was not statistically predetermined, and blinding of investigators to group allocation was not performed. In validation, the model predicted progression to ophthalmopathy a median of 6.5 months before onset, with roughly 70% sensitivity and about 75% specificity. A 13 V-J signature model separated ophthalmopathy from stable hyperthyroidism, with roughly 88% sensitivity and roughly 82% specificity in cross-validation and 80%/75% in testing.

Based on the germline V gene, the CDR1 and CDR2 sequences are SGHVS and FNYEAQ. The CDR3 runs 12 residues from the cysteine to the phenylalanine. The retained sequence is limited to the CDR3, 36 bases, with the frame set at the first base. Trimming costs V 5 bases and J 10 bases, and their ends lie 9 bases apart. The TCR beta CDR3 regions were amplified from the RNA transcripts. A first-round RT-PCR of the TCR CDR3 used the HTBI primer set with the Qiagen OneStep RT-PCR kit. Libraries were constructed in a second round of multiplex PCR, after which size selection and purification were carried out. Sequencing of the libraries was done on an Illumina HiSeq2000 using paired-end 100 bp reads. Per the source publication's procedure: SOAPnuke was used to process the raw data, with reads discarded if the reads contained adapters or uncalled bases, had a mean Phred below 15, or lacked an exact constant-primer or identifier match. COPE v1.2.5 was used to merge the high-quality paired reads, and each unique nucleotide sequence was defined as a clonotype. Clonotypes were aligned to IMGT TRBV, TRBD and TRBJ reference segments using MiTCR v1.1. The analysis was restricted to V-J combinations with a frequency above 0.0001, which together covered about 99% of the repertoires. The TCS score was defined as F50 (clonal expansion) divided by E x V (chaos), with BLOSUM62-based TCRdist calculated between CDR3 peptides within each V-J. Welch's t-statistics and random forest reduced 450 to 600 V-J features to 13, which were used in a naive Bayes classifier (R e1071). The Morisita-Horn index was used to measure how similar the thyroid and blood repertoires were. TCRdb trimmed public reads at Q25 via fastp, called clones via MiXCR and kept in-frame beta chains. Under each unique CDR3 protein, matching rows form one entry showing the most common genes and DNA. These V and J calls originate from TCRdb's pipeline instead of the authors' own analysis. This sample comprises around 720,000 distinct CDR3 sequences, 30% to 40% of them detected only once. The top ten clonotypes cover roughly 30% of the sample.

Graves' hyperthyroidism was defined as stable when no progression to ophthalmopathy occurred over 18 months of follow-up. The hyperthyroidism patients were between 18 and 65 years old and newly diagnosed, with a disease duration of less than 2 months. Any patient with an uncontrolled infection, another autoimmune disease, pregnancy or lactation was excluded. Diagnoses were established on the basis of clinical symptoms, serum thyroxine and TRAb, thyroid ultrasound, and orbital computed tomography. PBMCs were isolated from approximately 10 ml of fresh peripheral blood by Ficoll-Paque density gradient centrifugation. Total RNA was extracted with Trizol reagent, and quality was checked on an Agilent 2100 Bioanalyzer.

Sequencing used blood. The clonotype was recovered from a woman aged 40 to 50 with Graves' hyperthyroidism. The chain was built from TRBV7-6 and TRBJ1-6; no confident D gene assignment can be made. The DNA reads TGTGCCAGCAGCCCCCCACGCTCACCCCTCCACTTT. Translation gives CASSPPRSPLHF.